Presented here are 30 T cell receptor beta chains from one specimen sequenced in a study of shared clonotypes between healthy human individuals. Positive CCR7 selection of CD45RO-negative cells yielded the naive CD8 cells, and terminally differentiated effector memory CD45RA+ cells were excluded. The data were produced by immunoSEQ multiplex PCR, yet TCRdb's version contains in-frame clones alone and is incomplete. Among about 2,200,000 clones listed, 93% were seen once. Sequenced: naive CD8+ T cells from PBMCs. These receptors came from a man aged 18 to 30 in good health. Some clones in this sample may be carry-over from other donors' samples.

This clone was seen just once. The chain is built from TRBV7-3 and TRBJ1-1, with D unresolved. CDR1 SGHTA and CDR2 FQGTGA come from the germline V gene. The germline V and J ends were trimmed by 6 bases and 6 bases, with 23 bases remaining between them. This CDR3 region has 16 residues. The CDR3 coding sequence is TGTGCCAGCAGTCCAACTACCGGGCGCTTTAGCTCTGAAGCTTTCTTT. Translation: CASSPTTGRFSSEAFF.

The rearrangement uses TRBV7-9 and TRBJ2-1; TRBD2 matches 7 bases. The CDR3 totals 15 residues. V shed 8 bases and J 8 bases; nucleotides not matched to a gene: 15. CDR1 and CDR2 (germline): SEHNR, FQNEAQ (reference sequence). The CDR3 protein is CASENGQREHDEQFF. The CDR3 DNA reads TGTGCCAGCGAAAACGGCCAGCGGGAACACGATGAGCAGTTCTTC.

The rearrangement uses TRBV7-9 and TRBJ2-5, with TRBD1 matching 8 bases. Germline-derived CDR1 and CDR2 are SEHNR and FQNEAQ (reference sequence). This CDR3 region has 16 residues. With 7 bases clipped from V and 5 bases from J, the junction kept 15 bases outside the gene matches. The CDR3 sequence is CASTPGQGPLWETQYF. The CDR3 DNA follows: TGTGCCAGCACCCCCGGACAGGGCCCCCTCTGGGAGACCCAGTACTTC.

Concerning this clone: The sample carries other DNA sequences with the same CDR3. This chain uses TRBV2 with TRBJ1-2; D call uncertain. The germline V and J ends were trimmed by 6 bases and 0 bases, with 14 bases remaining between them. The germline CDR1 and CDR2 sequences are SNHLY and FYNNEI. This CDR3 comprises 15 residues. The CDR3 nucleotides read TGTGCCAGCAGCGAGGAAGGGTCCCCTAACTATGGCTACACCTTC. Translation gives CASSEEGSPNYGYTF.

This rearrangement joins TRBV7-9 to TRBJ2-5, with 11 positions matching TRBD1. Per the germline V gene, CDR1 is SEHNR and CDR2 is FQNEAQ (reference sequence). V lost 5 bases, J lost 4 bases, and 9 bases stayed unmatched. The CDR3 totals 16 residues. The CDR3 reads CASSPPGQGAGETQYF. CDR3 nucleotides: TGTGCCAGCAGCCCCCCCGGACAGGGGGCGGGAGAGACCCAGTACTTC.

The rearrangement uses TRBV28 and TRBJ2-1, with 7 bases lining up with TRBD2. Germline values: CDR1 MDHEN, CDR2 SYDVKM. CDR3 length equals 15 residues. Trimming at V came to 5 bases and at J to 3 bases, leaving 7 bases not matched to a gene. Written as DNA, the CDR3 is TGTGCCAGCAGTATTCCTAGCGGCAGCTACAATGAGCAGTTCTTC. Translation gives CASSIPSGSYNEQFF.

The chain uses TRBV9 and TRBJ2-2, with 7 bases lining up with TRBD1. The CDR3 totals 14 residues. Losses at the gene ends were 2 bases for V and 7 bases for J; bases not matched to a gene: 5. From germline, CDR1 is SGDLS and CDR2 YYNGEE. CDR3 sequence: CASSVFRGNGELFF. CDR3 coding DNA: TGTGCCAGCAGCGTCTTCAGGGGGAACGGGGAGCTGTTTTTT.

The chain combines TRBV11-1 with TRBJ1-2; D is uncertain. This CDR3 has 14 residues. The germline V and J ends were trimmed by 2 bases and 8 bases, with 15 bases remaining between them. Germline CDR1 and CDR2: SGHAT and FQDESV (reference sequence). CDR3 in DNA: TGTGCCAGCAGCTTACCGGGCGGAGGGAAAGGCTACACCTTC. Amino acids: CASSLPGGGKGYTF.

The V gene is TRBV18, the J gene TRBJ2-1; 11 bases line up with TRBD1. Germline-derived CDR1 and CDR2 are KGHSH and LQKENI. This CDR3 comprises 13 residues. Unmatched junction bases numbered 1, after V lost 4 bases and J lost 8 bases. CDR3 loop: CASSRDRGYEQFF. CDR3 DNA sequence: TGTGCCAGCTCACGGGACAGGGGGTATGAGCAGTTCTTC.

The chain joins TRBV27 to TRBJ2-7; D is perhaps TRBD1 (6 bases). The CDR3 is 17 residues long. V lost 5 bases to trimming and J lost 3 bases, with 23 bases between them. Germline CDR1 is MNHEY and CDR2 is SMNVEV (reference sequence). For the CDR3, the DNA is TGTGCCAGCAGTCCACTATCGGTTCAGGGGCCTATCTACGAGCAGTACTTC. It codes for CASSPLSVQGPIYEQYF.

This clone appeared a few times. This chain links TRBV29-1 with TRBJ1-1; D not resolved. The CDR3 contains 11 residues. With 2 bases removed from V and 1 base from J, the gap between germline ends came to 2 bases. Germline V gene sequence: CDR1 SQVTM, CDR2 ANQGSEA. The CDR3 DNA follows: TGCAGCGTTGAAAGGAACACTGAAGCTTTCTTT. Translated, it gives CSVERNTEAFF.

The rearrangement links TRBV7-9 to TRBJ2-1; D gene unclear. The CDR3 contains 14 residues. Trimming left V 5 bases short and J 7 bases short, with 15 bases between. Germline V gene lookup returns CDR1 SEHNR and CDR2 FQNEAQ (reference sequence). CDR3 loop: CASSARRGSNEQFF. For the CDR3, the DNA is TGTGCCAGCAGCGCGAGACGAGGCTCGAATGAGCAGTTCTTC.

The rearrangement links TRBV5-1 to TRBJ2-1, with a tentative D call TRBD2 (6 bases). V was trimmed by 5 bases and J by 3 bases, leaving 9 bases between them. This CDR3 comprises 13 residues. The V gene's germline CDR1 is SGHRS and CDR2 YFSETQ. CDR3 sequence: CASRDYLYNEQFF. The CDR3, as DNA: TGCGCCAGCAGGGACTACCTCTACAATGAGCAGTTCTTC.

The chain employs TRBV12-5 and TRBJ2-1; 13 nucleotides align to TRBD2. V lost 0 bases to trimming and J lost 10 bases; unmatched junction nucleotides: 6. The CDR3 has 16 residues. Germline V lookup: CDR1 LGHNT, CDR2 FRNRAP. The CDR3 here is CASGLVLAGGPGEQFF. As DNA, the CDR3 is TGTGCTAGTGGTTTGGTACTAGCGGGAGGGCCTGGGGAGCAGTTCTTC. The full variable domain, with the rest looked up from reference TRBV12-5 and TRBJ2-1, is DARVTQTPRHKVTEMGQEVTMRCQPILGHNTVFWYRQTMMQGLELLAYFRNRAPLDDSGMPKDRFSAEMPDATLATLKIQPSEPRDSAVYFCASGLVLAGGPGEQFFGPGTRLTVL.

V gene TRBV5-4 combines with J gene TRBJ1-1; D is possibly TRBD1 (5 bases). The CDR3 extends over 14 amino acids. Germline V gives CDR1 SGHNT, CDR2 YYREEE (reference sequence). V lost 6 bases and J lost 0, with 12 bases in between. This CDR3 is CASTLWGMNTEAFF. The CDR3 DNA reads TGTGCCAGCACCCTCTGGGGGATGAACACTGAAGCTTTCTTT. The full variable domain, its missing parts supplied by reference TRBV5-4 and TRBJ1-1, is ETGVTQSPTHLIKTRGQQVTLRCSSQSGHNTVSWYQQALGQGPQFIFQYYREEENGRGNFPPRFSGLQFPNYSSELNVNALELDDSALYLCASTLWGMNTEAFFGQGTRLTVV.

Concerning this clone itself: Other nucleotide sequences from this sample produce the same CDR3. V is TRBV6-5 and J is TRBJ1-1; D unclear. Trimming pared 6 bases from V and 0 bases from J, leaving 8 bases between. This CDR3 is 13 amino acids long. CDR1 and CDR2 (germline): MNHEY, SVGAGI. CDR3 coding DNA: TGTGCCAGCAGCCTAACCTTGAACACTGAAGCTTTCTTT. Translating gives CASSLTLNTEAFF.

This chain uses TRBV29-1 with TRBJ1-3; D gene ambiguous. This CDR3 region has 14 residues. Germline CDR1 SQVTM, CDR2 ANQGSEA. V was cut by 0 bases and J by 0 bases, with 6 bases left in between. The CDR3, as DNA: TGCAGCGTTGAAGATCCAAACTCTGGAAACACCATATATTTT. This codes for CSVEDPNSGNTIYF.

V gene TRBV6-5 combines with J gene TRBJ2-5; D might be TRBD2 (5 bases). Trimming removed 2 bases at V and 0 bases at J, with 10 bases between. CDR3 length: 15 amino acids. Germline assignment: CDR1 MNHEY and CDR2 SVGAGI. The DNA of the CDR3 is TGTGCCAGCAGTTACCGACGAGGGTACCAAGAGACCCAGTACTTC. Amino acids: CASSYRRGYQETQYF.

The V and J genes are TRBV7-3 and TRBJ2-7; D not certain. V was pared by 2 bases and J by 6 bases, with 11 bases between. CDR3 length: 13 residues. Germline CDR1 and CDR2: SGHTA and FQGTGA. The CDR3 nucleotides are TGTGCCAGCAGCTTATACCCAGCCAGCGAGCAGTACTTC. It specifies CASSLYPASEQYF.

The J gene is TRBJ2-5, the V gene TRBV11-2; 7 nucleotides line up with TRBD1. The trim removed 1 base at V and 2 bases at J, leaving 10 bases unmatched. Looked up from germline, CDR1 is SGHAT and CDR2 is FQNNGV. The CDR3 has 17 amino acids. The CDR3 is CASSLGVGQWGQETQYF. CDR3 DNA sequence: TGTGCCAGCAGCTTAGGCGTGGGACAGTGGGGTCAAGAGACCCAGTACTTC.

The gene calls are TRBV5-6 and TRBJ2-5; 8 nucleotides agree with TRBD2. The CDR3 is made up of 13 amino acids. Losses at the gene ends were 4 bases for V and 4 bases for J; bases not matched to a gene: 3. CDR1 and CDR2 (germline): SGHDT, YYEEEE. DNA for the CDR3: TGTGCCAGCAGCCCAACTAGCGGAGAGACCCAGTACTTC. The encoded protein is CASSPTSGETQYF. Full variable domain (rest looked up from reference TRBV5-6 and TRBJ2-5): DAGVTQSPTHLIKTRGQQVTLRCSPKSGHDTVSWYQQALGQGPQFIFQYYEEEERQRGNFPDRFSGHQFPNYSSELNVNALLLGDSALYLCASSPTSGETQYFGPGTRLLVL.

The J gene is TRBJ1-1, the V gene TRBV10-3; D perhaps matches TRBD1 (5 bases). This CDR3 is 16 amino acids long. The ends were cut back, 0 bases at V and 2 bases at J, with 13 bases in the middle. CDR1 is ENHRY, CDR2 SYGVKD, per germline. CDR3 sequence (DNA): TGTGCCATCAGTGAGTCCGGGGGGGGTCCAAACACTGAAGCTTTCTTT. Translating gives CAISESGGGPNTEAFF.

V gene TRBV6-6 combines with J gene TRBJ1-4, with D hard to call. V dropped 2 bases and J dropped 8 bases, with 12 bases sitting between them. Looked up from germline, CDR1 is MNHNY and CDR2 is SVGAGI (reference sequence). The CDR3 consists of 14 residues. CDR3 sequence (DNA): TGTGCCAGCAGTTACGAGGGTTTAGGGGAAAAACTGTTTTTT. This encodes CASSYEGLGEKLFF.

The V call is TRBV7-6, the J call TRBJ2-5; 10 bases line up with TRBD1. With 5 bases clipped from V and 2 bases from J, the junction kept 8 bases outside the gene matches. The CDR3 contains 16 residues. The V gene's germline CDR1 is SGHVS and CDR2 FNYEAQ. The CDR3 region has the DNA TGTGCCAGCAGCCCTGCCCGGGACAGGGGACAAGAGACCCAGTACTTC. This codes for CASSPARDRGQETQYF.

This sequence joins TRBV29-1 and TRBJ2-2; 7 nucleotides align to TRBD2. CDR3 length: 14 residues. Unmatched junction bases numbered 14, after V lost 7 bases and J lost 9 bases. The germline V gene encodes CDR1 SQVTM and CDR2 ANQGSEA. As DNA, the CDR3 is TGCAGCGCCCGCGGGGGATTCTTCGGATGGGAGCTGTTTTTT. Translating gives CSARGGFFGWELFF.

The CDR3 loop is CASSGTVNYEQYF. CDR3 DNA: TGTGCCAGCAGTGGGACAGTCAATTACGAGCAGTACTTC. The V call is TRBV28, the J call TRBJ2-5, with 7 bases matching TRBD1. The J call is in doubt because the DNA end fits TRBJ2-7 better. In germline, CDR1 is MDHEN, CDR2 SYDVKM. The length of the CDR3 is 13 residues.

The V call is TRBV6-1, the J call TRBJ1-3; perhaps TRBD1 as D (5 bases). CDR1 MNHNS and CDR2 SASEGT come from the germline V gene. V dropped 3 bases and J dropped 4 bases, with 19 bases sitting between them. The CDR3 contains 17 residues. In nucleotides, the CDR3 is TGTGCCAGCAGTGAGCTTCCCTGGGGGGGGATCGGAAACACCATATATTTT. Translation gives CASSELPWGGIGNTIYF.

V gene TRBV5-4 combines with J gene TRBJ2-1, with TRBD2 matching over 11 bases. Germline CDR1 is SGHNT and CDR2 is YYREEE (reference sequence). With V trimmed by 4 bases and J by 7 bases, 10 bases remained unmatched. This CDR3 has 16 residues. For the CDR3, the DNA is TGTGCCAGCAGCGGGGATAGCGGGAGGGCCTCGAATGAGCAGTTCTTC. This sequence encodes CASSGDSGRASNEQFF.

V is TRBV6-6 and J is TRBJ1-2, with a tentative D call TRBD1 (5 bases). The CDR3 is 14 residues long. The germline CDR1 and CDR2 sequences are MNHNY and SVGAGI (reference sequence). V lost 3 bases and J lost 4, with 12 bases in between. This CDR3 is CASSYRGTLYGYTF. DNA for the CDR3: TGTGCCAGCAGTTATCGTGGGACCCTCTATGGCTACACCTTC.

In its sample, this clone was seen once. The sample has other DNA sequences that encode this CDR3 too. Here the CDR3 reads CASSYSAGQPQHF. CDR3 nucleotide sequence: TGTGCCAGCAGTTACTCTGCGGGTCAGCCCCAGCATTTT. This rearrangement joins TRBV6-5 to TRBJ1-5; no firm D call. The CDR3 has 13 residues. V lost 0 bases to trimming and J lost 6 bases, with 6 bases between them. In germline, CDR1 is MNHEY, CDR2 SVGAGI.